The rows below give T cell receptor beta chains drawn from one sample of a study of CD8 T cells in Susac syndrome. TCRdb reanalysed the immunoSEQ multiplex PCR reads using MiXCR and keeps one entry per CDR3 protein. The table has 95,000 to 150,000 distinct CDR3 sequences, about 95% seen once. The sample comprised CD8+ T cells from PBMCs. Receptors originate from a human donor with Susac syndrome. The CDR3 runs from the conserved cysteine through the conserved F or W. Fields, in order: CDR3 DNA, CDR3 protein, clone size, J gene, D gene, V gene. D genes are given only for firm matches. Clone size appears in some rows only: once, few, many, or a class for an expanded clone.

TGTGCCAGCAGTTTTGGTCCTTTAAGTGAGCAGTACTTC | CASSFGPLSEQYF | few | TRBJ2-7 | . | TRBV12-3/TRBV12-4
TGTGCCAGCAGTGTTAATGAGCAGTTCTTC | CASSVNEQFF | . | TRBJ2-1 | . | TRBV2
TGTGCCACCAGCAGTAGTCTCGGGTTGAGTGGAAACACCATATATTTT | CATSSSLGLSGNTIYF | . | TRBJ1-3 | . | TRBV15
TGCAGTGCTAGAGATGGACGGGGGTGGAACACTGAAGCTTTCTTT | CSARDGRGWNTEAFF | once | TRBJ1-1 | . | TRBV20-1
TGCAGCGTTGAAGGGGTGACTAGCAGGTCCTACGAGCAGTACTTC | CSVEGVTSRSYEQYF | once | TRBJ2-7 | TRBD2 | TRBV29-1
TGTGCCAGCAGTTACGAGGCTAGCGGGGGAGTGGGAGAGACCCAGTACTTC | CASSYEASGGVGETQYF | . | TRBJ2-5 | TRBD2 | TRBV6-2/TRBV6-3
TGTGCCAGCAGTGACTCGATGGAGGGACAGCCCCAGCATTTT | CASSDSMEGQPQHF | . | TRBJ1-5 | . | TRBV6-4
TGTGCCAGCAGCCAGGGGTCGGGTAGGGACTATGGCTACACCTTC | CASSQGSGRDYGYTF | . | TRBJ1-2 | . | TRBV7-3
TGTGCCAGCAGCCCCTGGCAGGGGGAAAGCGAACCCCTCCACTTT | CASSPWQGESEPLHF | . | TRBJ1-6 | TRBD1 | TRBV9
TGTGCCAGCAGCCCAGTTTGGGGGGGCACTGAAGCTTTCTTT | CASSPVWGGTEAFF | . | TRBJ1-1 | . | TRBV7-2
TGTGCCAGCAGTGGACTTGCGGGGAGGGAGACCCAGTACTTC | CASSGLAGRETQYF | . | TRBJ2-5 | . | TRBV12-3/TRBV12-4
TGCAGCGTTGACTCCTACAATGAGCAGTTCTTC | CSVDSYNEQFF | few | TRBJ2-1 | . | TRBV29-1
TGTGCCAGCAGTTTAGTCAGGAAGCATGGCTACACCTTC | CASSLVRKHGYTF | . | TRBJ1-2 | . | TRBV12-3/TRBV12-4
TGTGCCAGCAGTCTTCGGGGGTTGTCAGGGGACTACAATGAGCAGTTCTTC | CASSLRGLSGDYNEQFF | . | TRBJ2-1 | . | TRBV25-1
TGCAGTGCTAGAGTTTTAGACGAAAGCCCTGATACGCAGTATTTT | CSARVLDESPDTQYF | . | TRBJ2-3 | . | TRBV20-1
TGTGCCAGCAGCGACGACGGGAGCCCAGATACGCAGTATTTT | CASSDDGSPDTQYF | . | TRBJ2-3 | . | TRBV7-9
TGCGCCAGCAGCCCTACTCGAGGGACTGAAGCTTTCTTT | CASSPTRGTEAFF | . | TRBJ1-1 | . | TRBV5-1
TGTGCCAGCAGCCTGACTGAGGGGGCGCGCACTGAAGCTTTCTTT | CASSLTEGARTEAFF | . | TRBJ1-1 | TRBD1 | TRBV5-6
TGTGCCAGCAGCGTTCGGCCCGCCGCTATGCGCACAGATACGCAGTATTTT | CASSVRPAAMRTDTQYF | . | TRBJ2-3 | . | TRBV9
TGCGCCAGCAGCCCTCGCCAGGCCAGTGGAGAGACCCAGTACTTC | CASSPRQASGETQYF | . | TRBJ2-5 | . | TRBV4-1
TGTGCCAGCAGCCCCCCTGGCACAGATACGCAGTATTTT | CASSPPGTDTQYF | few | TRBJ2-3 | . | TRBV7-3
TGCAGCGTTGGTGGGGGAACCTACGAGCAGTACTTC | CSVGGGTYEQYF | few | TRBJ2-7 | . | TRBV29-1
TGTGCCAGCAGCCAAGGGCCCAGGTTCAATGAGCAGTTCTTC | CASSQGPRFNEQFF | . | TRBJ2-1 | . | TRBV3-1
TGTGCCAGCCCCCGGGACGGCCAAGAGACCCAGTACTTC | CASPRDGQETQYF | once | TRBJ2-5 | . | TRBV2
TGTGCCAGCAGTCCGGGACTAGCGGGGGGTCAGAAGTTCTTC | CASSPGLAGGQKFF | once | TRBJ2-1 | TRBD2 | TRBV27
TGCGCCAGCAGCCAAGAACGGACGGCAGGCTACGAGCAGTACTTC | CASSQERTAGYEQYF | . | TRBJ2-7 | . | TRBV4-1
TGTGCCAGCAGTGAATATGACAGCACCTTTAGCTCCTACGAGCAGTACTTC | CASSEYDSTFSSYEQYF | . | TRBJ2-7 | . | TRBV25-1
TGTGCCAGCAGCTTAGGGTCAGGGGACAGGGAGACCCAGTACTTC | CASSLGSGDRETQYF | . | TRBJ2-5 | TRBD1 | TRBV13
TGCGCCAGCAGCTTGGGACACGGATACGAGCAGTACTTC | CASSLGHGYEQYF | . | TRBJ2-7 | . | TRBV5-1
TGCAGCGTTCCCGAGTTAATCCGGGACAGTGAAGGGGGGACTGAAGCTTTCTTT | CSVPELIRDSEGGTEAFF | . | TRBJ1-1 | TRBD1 | TRBV29-1
TGTGCCAGCAGCTTAGGGCCCTTGGGACAGACAGATACGCAGTATTTT | CASSLGPLGQTDTQYF | . | TRBJ2-3 | TRBD1 | TRBV7-8
TGTGCCAGCAGTGGAGGGGCCCAGGAGCTCCCTAACACTGAAGCTTTCTTT | CASSGGAQELPNTEAFF | . | TRBJ1-1 | . | TRBV2
TGCAGTGCTAGAGTCAGGGAAGGCTATGGCTACACCTTC | CSARVREGYGYTF | . | TRBJ1-2 | . | TRBV20-1
TGTGCCAGCAGCCTCCAAACCGGGACAGGGGGCAATCAGCCCCAGCATTTT | CASSLQTGTGGNQPQHF | . | TRBJ1-5 | TRBD1 | TRBV7-6
TGTGCCAGCAGGGACAGGGGATCCCACAATGAGCAGTTCTTC | CASRDRGSHNEQFF | . | TRBJ2-1 | TRBD1 | TRBV12-3/TRBV12-4
TGCGCCAGCAGCCAAGAGGGGATTCGGACTGAAGCTTTCTTT | CASSQEGIRTEAFF | once | TRBJ1-1 | . | TRBV4-3
TGCAGTGCTACGGGGTCCTCCGGACCTAGCAATCAGCCCCAGCATTTT | CSATGSSGPSNQPQHF | . | TRBJ1-5 | . | TRBV20-1
TGTGCCAGCAGTTACGGGATCACCTACGAGCAGTACTTC | CASSYGITYEQYF | . | TRBJ2-7 | . | TRBV6-2/TRBV6-3
TGTGCCAGCAGTTACTCCGGTGGAGGGGGCAACACCGGGGAGCTGTTTTTT | CASSYSGGGGNTGELFF | . | TRBJ2-2 | . | TRBV6-5
TGTGCCAGCAGCCTCCTGGACGGTTCTAACTATGGCTACACCTTC | CASSLLDGSNYGYTF | . | TRBJ1-2 | . | TRBV9